These T cell receptor beta chains were read from a single sample in a study of PD-L1 blockade in urothelial cancer. Sequencing was performed with immunoSEQ multiplex PCR; in TCRdb, only in-frame clones are kept and a portion is missing. The top ten hold 11% to 15% of the sample, which has about 43,000 clones, 88% seen once. The input for sequencing was PBMCs, taken around atezolizumab (anti-PD-L1) treatment. Receptors originate from a woman in her fifties or sixties with urothelial cancer. Both conserved end residues are part of each CDR3. The D gene is left open where the match is weak. Only part of the rows carry a size: once, few, many, or a class if the clone is expanded.

size: NA
D: NA
V: TRBV7-2
J: TRBJ2-5
DNA: TGTGCCAGCAGCCGTTCTTTCGGGGGCGGGAGAAGAGCAGAGACCCAGTACTTC
CDR3: CASSRSFGGGRRAETQYF

size: NA
D: TRBD1
V: TRBV7-9
J: TRBJ2-1
DNA: TGTGCCAGCAGCGTACAGGGGGCTGATTACAATGAGCAGTTCTTC
CDR3: CASSVQGADYNEQFF

size: NA
D: NA
V: TRBV6-6
J: TRBJ1-3
DNA: TGTGCCAGCATTTTAGGCGTGAGGAACACCATATATTTT
CDR3: CASILGVRNTIYF

size: few
D: NA
V: TRBV27
J: TRBJ1-1
DNA: TGTGCCAGCAGTTTTTCCCAGGGGAACACTGAAGCTTTCTTT
CDR3: CASSFSQGNTEAFF

size: NA
D: NA
V: TRBV4-2
J: TRBJ1-1
DNA: TGTGCCAGCAGCCAAGATAGCCGGGGGATCCCTGAAGCTTTCTTT
CDR3: CASSQDSRGIPEAFF

size: NA
D: NA
V: TRBV5-6
J: TRBJ2-7
DNA: TGTGCCAGCAGCTTGGCCAACTCCTACGAGCAGTACTTC
CDR3: CASSLANSYEQYF

size: NA
D: NA
V: TRBV5-4
J: TRBJ2-6
DNA: TGTGCCAGCAGCGCGACTAGGGCTGGGGCCAACGTCCTGACTTTC
CDR3: CASSATRAGANVLTF

size: NA
D: NA
V: TRBV5-4
J: TRBJ1-1
DNA: TGTGCCAGCAGCTTGGAGGTCAGGGTGAACACTGAAGCTTTCTTT
CDR3: CASSLEVRVNTEAFF

size: NA
D: TRBD2
V: TRBV29-1
J: TRBJ2-2
DNA: TGCAGCGTCCACCTACTAGCGAGGAACACCGGGGAGCTGTTTTTT
CDR3: CSVHLLARNTGELFF

size: NA
D: TRBD2
V: TRBV7-3
J: TRBJ2-7
DNA: TGTGCCAGCAGCCCGACTAGCGGGGGGACCTACGAGCAGTACTTC
CDR3: CASSPTSGGTYEQYF

size: once
D: NA
V: TRBV2
J: TRBJ2-1
DNA: TGTGCCAGCACTTTGGCCTTATACAATGAGCAGTTCTTC
CDR3: CASTLALYNEQFF

size: NA
D: NA
V: TRBV10-3
J: TRBJ1-2
DNA: TGTGCCATCAGTGAGTGGGGGCATGGCTACACCTTC
CDR3: CAISEWGHGYTF

size: NA
D: TRBD1
V: TRBV2
J: TRBJ2-7
DNA: TGTGCCAGCAGGGTAACAGGGGGGTCCTACGAGCAGTACTTC
CDR3: CASRVTGGSYEQYF

size: NA
D: TRBD1
V: TRBV29-1
J: TRBJ2-2
DNA: TGCAGCTCCGGGCAGGGGGCAGGCCGAGGCACCGGGGAGCTGTTTTTT
CDR3: CSSGQGAGRGTGELFF

size: NA
D: NA
V: TRBV27
J: TRBJ2-5
DNA: TGTGCCAGCAGTCCCAGAGAGGGGACCCAGTACTTC
CDR3: CASSPREGTQYF

size: NA
D: NA
V: TRBV11-1
J: TRBJ1-5
DNA: TGTGCCAGCAGCTTAGACGGGTTTAGCAATCAGCCCCAGCATTTT
CDR3: CASSLDGFSNQPQHF

size: NA
D: TRBD1
V: TRBV7-9
J: TRBJ1-4
DNA: TGTGCCAGCAGCCCCTTCCGGGACAGGGTTGAAAAACTGTTTTTT
CDR3: CASSPFRDRVEKLFF

size: NA
D: TRBD2
V: TRBV9
J: TRBJ2-1
DNA: TGTGCCAGCAGCGTAGAGGGGGAGGGGCTAGCGGGAGAAAACAATGAGCAGTTCTTC
CDR3: CASSVEGEGLAGENNEQFF

size: NA
D: TRBD1
V: TRBV7-3
J: TRBJ1-2
DNA: TGTGCCAGCAGCTCGCGGGACAGGGGGCGATGGGGCTATGGCTACACCTTC
CDR3: CASSSRDRGRWGYGYTF

size: NA
D: TRBD2
V: TRBV5-5
J: TRBJ2-1
DNA: TGTGCCAGCAGCTTCCCCCTAGCGGGCACCACCTACAATGAGCAGTTCTTC
CDR3: CASSFPLAGTTYNEQFF

size: NA
D: TRBD1
V: TRBV27
J: TRBJ1-1
DNA: TGTGCCAGCACTCTATCTCGGGACAGGGCCACTGAAGCTTTCTTT
CDR3: CASTLSRDRATEAFF

size: NA
D: TRBD2
V: TRBV18
J: TRBJ2-2
DNA: TGTGCCAGCTCACCACCGCTAGCGGGAGCCACCGGGGAGCTGTTTTTT
CDR3: CASSPPLAGATGELFF

size: NA
D: NA
V: TRBV28
J: TRBJ2-7
DNA: TGTGCCAGCAGTTGGGCAGGGGCCTACGAGCAGTACTTC
CDR3: CASSWAGAYEQYF

size: NA
D: NA
V: TRBV5-1
J: TRBJ1-1
DNA: TGCGCCAGCAGCTTCGGGAACACTGAAGCTTTCTTT
CDR3: CASSFGNTEAFF

size: NA
D: NA
V: TRBV19
J: TRBJ2-1
DNA: TGTGCCAGTAGTATATACAGGGCTACTGAGCAGTTCTTC
CDR3: CASSIYRATEQFF

size: few
D: NA
V: TRBV15
J: TRBJ1-1
DNA: TGTGCCACCAGCAGAGAGGGCAGACGGAACACTGAAGCTTTCTTT
CDR3: CATSREGRRNTEAFF

size: NA
D: TRBD2
V: TRBV14
J: TRBJ2-7
DNA: TGTGCCAGCAGCCAAGATTCGACTAGCGGGAGTTACGAGCAGTACTTC
CDR3: CASSQDSTSGSYEQYF

size: NA
D: TRBD1
V: TRBV19
J: TRBJ1-1
DNA: TGTGCCAGTAGTTCGGACCCGGGACAGGGAATGAGGACTGAAGCTTTCTTT
CDR3: CASSSDPGQGMRTEAFF

size: NA
D: NA
V: TRBV7-7
J: TRBJ2-2
DNA: TGTGCCAGCAGCTTAGCGCGGACCGGGGAGCTGTTTTTT
CDR3: CASSLARTGELFF

size: NA
D: TRBD1
V: TRBV4-3
J: TRBJ1-5
DNA: TGCGCCAGCAGCCAAGGGACAGGGACATATAGCAATCAGCCCCAGCATTTT
CDR3: CASSQGTGTYSNQPQHF

size: once
D: NA
V: TRBV6-6
J: TRBJ1-6
DNA: TGTGCCAGCAGAAACTTAGGAGAGAGGAGTTCACCCCTCCACTTT
CDR3: CASRNLGERSSPLHF

size: NA
D: NA
V: TRBV25-1
J: TRBJ2-2
DNA: TGTGCCAGCAGTGGATCACAGGCAGTCACCGGGGAGCTGTTTTTT
CDR3: CASSGSQAVTGELFF

size: NA
D: NA
V: TRBV5-5
J: TRBJ1-4
DNA: TGTGCCAGCACCCCCCGGGAGGGGGTTGGTGGAGAAAAACTGTTTTTT
CDR3: CASTPREGVGGEKLFF

size: NA
D: NA
V: TRBV19
J: TRBJ1-6
DNA: TGTGCCAGTAGTATAGGTGGCCGTTCGTATAATTCACCCCTCCACTTT
CDR3: CASSIGGRSYNSPLHF

size: NA
D: NA
V: TRBV10-2
J: TRBJ1-2
DNA: TGCGCCAGCAGTGAAGTTGAGGGTTCTGGAAATGGCTACACCTTC
CDR3: CASSEVEGSGNGYTF

size: NA
D: TRBD2
V: TRBV7-8
J: TRBJ2-7
DNA: TGTGCCAGCAGCTTAGCGTGGGGTCGGGGGGGCGGTTCCTACGAGCAGTACTTC
CDR3: CASSLAWGRGGGSYEQYF

size: NA
D: TRBD1
V: TRBV27
J: TRBJ1-4
DNA: TGTGCCAGCAGTCTTACAGGGGGTAGGACTAATGAAAAACTGTTTTTT
CDR3: CASSLTGGRTNEKLFF

size: NA
D: NA
V: TRBV28
J: TRBJ2-7
DNA: TGTGCCAGCAGGGGACGGGAACGGGACACCAGACTATCGAGCTCCTACGAGCAGTACTTC
CDR3: CASRGRERDTRLSSSYEQYF

size: NA
D: TRBD1
V: TRBV29-1
J: TRBJ1-2
DNA: TGCAGCGTTGACGATGGGAGGTTGTTCGCAGGGGGCCACTATGGCTACACCTTC
CDR3: CSVDDGRLFAGGHYGYTF

size: once
D: TRBD2
V: TRBV7-9
J: TRBJ2-3
DNA: TGTGCCAGCAGCAACGGGACTAGCGGATCCTCCACAGATACGCAGTATTTT
CDR3: CASSNGTSGSSTDTQYF

size: NA
D: NA
V: TRBV9
J: TRBJ2-3
DNA: TGTGCCAGCAGCTCAGGGGTGGGTAGCACAGATACGCAGTATTTT
CDR3: CASSSGVGSTDTQYF

size: NA
D: NA
V: TRBV5-4
J: TRBJ2-2
DNA: TGTGCCAGCAGCCCCCGAAGTGGCGGGGTTACCGGGGAGCTGTTTTTT
CDR3: CASSPRSGGVTGELFF

size: NA
D: NA
V: TRBV27
J: TRBJ2-7
DNA: TGTGCCAGCATAAATTACGAGCAGTACTTC
CDR3: CASINYEQYF